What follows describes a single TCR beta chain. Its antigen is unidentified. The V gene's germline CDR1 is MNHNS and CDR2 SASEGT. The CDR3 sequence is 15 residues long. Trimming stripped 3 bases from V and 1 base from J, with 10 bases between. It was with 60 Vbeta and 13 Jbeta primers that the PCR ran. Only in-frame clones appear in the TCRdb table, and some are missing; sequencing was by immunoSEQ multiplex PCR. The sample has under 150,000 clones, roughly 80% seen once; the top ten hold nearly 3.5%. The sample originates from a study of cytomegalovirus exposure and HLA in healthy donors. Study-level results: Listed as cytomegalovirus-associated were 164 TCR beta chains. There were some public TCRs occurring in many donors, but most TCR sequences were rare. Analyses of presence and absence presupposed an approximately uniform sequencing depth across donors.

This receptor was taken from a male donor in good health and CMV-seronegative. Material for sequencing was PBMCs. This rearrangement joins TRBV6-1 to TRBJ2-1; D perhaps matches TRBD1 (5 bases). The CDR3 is CASSDVQGSYNEQFF. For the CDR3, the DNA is TGTGCCAGCAGTGATGTCCAGGGTTCCTACAATGAGCAGTTCTTC.